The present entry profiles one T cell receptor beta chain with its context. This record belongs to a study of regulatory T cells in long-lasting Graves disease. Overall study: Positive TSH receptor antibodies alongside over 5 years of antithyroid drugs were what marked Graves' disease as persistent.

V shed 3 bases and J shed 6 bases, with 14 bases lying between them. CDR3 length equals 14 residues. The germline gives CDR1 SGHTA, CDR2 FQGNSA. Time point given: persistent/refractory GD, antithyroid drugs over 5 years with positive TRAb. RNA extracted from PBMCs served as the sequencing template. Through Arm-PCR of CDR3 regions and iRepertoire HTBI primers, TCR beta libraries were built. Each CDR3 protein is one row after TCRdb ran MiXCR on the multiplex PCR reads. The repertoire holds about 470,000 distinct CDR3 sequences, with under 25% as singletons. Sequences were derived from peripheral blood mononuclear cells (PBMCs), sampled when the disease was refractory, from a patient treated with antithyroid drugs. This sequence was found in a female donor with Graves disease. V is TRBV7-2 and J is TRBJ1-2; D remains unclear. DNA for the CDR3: TGTGCCAGCAGCTTGGAACGGTTCGGACATGGCTACACCTTC. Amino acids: CASSLERFGHGYTF.